These 23 T cell receptor beta chains were sequenced from one sample in a study of molecular identifiers for immune sequencing clone quantification. TCRdb processed the PCR reads anew with MiXCR; each CDR3 protein has one entry. The sample lists about 330,000 distinct CDR3 sequences; roughly 24% were seen once. The material sequenced was naive CD8+ T cells from blood, with Jurkat cell RNA spiked in. Subset meaning: FACS-sorted CD8+CD4-CCR7+CD45RA+ naive T cells. The origin of the receptors is a human donor in good health. Some libraries in this study had Jurkat cell RNA spiked in.

This clonotype was detected many times. The chain combines TRBV29-1 with TRBJ1-1; D remains ambiguous. The CDR3 is 11 residues long. The V end was cut by 4 bases, the J end by 0 bases, with 3 bases between. Germline V CDR1 and CDR2: SQVTM, ANQGSEA. Written as DNA, the CDR3 is TGCAGCGTTGTTCTGAACACTGAAGCTTTCTTT. The encoded protein is CSVVLNTEAFF.

A few counts support this clonotype. The CDR3 DNA sequence: TGTGCCTGGGGCCGTCTGGGGGATGAGCAGTTCTTC. This sequence encodes CAWGRLGDEQFF. The chain combines TRBV30 with TRBJ2-1; possibly TRBD1 or TRBD2 for D (5 bases each). The CDR3 runs 12 residues. Trimming stripped 5 bases from V and 8 bases from J, with 13 bases between. Germline V gives CDR1 GTSNPN, CDR2 SVGIG (reference sequence).

Ten or more counts support this clonotype. The chain has TRBV7-9 and TRBJ2-3; 8 positions match TRBD1. CDR3 length: 16 amino acids. J lost 3 bases, V lost 3 bases, and 8 bases had no gene match. Germline CDR1 SEHNR, CDR2 FQNEAQ (reference sequence). The CDR3 reads CASSFPDRDVTDTQYF. In nucleotides, the CDR3 is TGTGCCAGCAGCTTTCCGGACAGGGATGTGACAGATACGCAGTATTTT.

This clonotype came up many times. The chain recombines TRBV12-3 or TRBV12-4 with TRBJ2-3; D remains unclear. The CDR3 loop spans 11 amino acids. The V gene lost 5 bases and the J gene lost 10 bases, with 10 bases spanning the gap. The CDR3 loop is CASSPRFAQYF. The CDR3 nucleotides are TGTGCCAGCAGTCCCAGATTTGCGCAGTATTTT.

This clonotype was picked up a small number of times. The genes are TRBV5-8 and TRBJ1-4; D might be TRBD1 (5 bases). Germline V lookup: CDR1 SGHTS, CDR2 YDEGEE. CDR3 length equals 11 residues. Trimming removed 4 bases from V and 11 bases from J, with 9 bases in between. CDR3: CASSGDPKLFF. The CDR3 DNA follows: TGTGCCAGCAGCGGGGACCCTAAACTGTTTTTT.

The V gene is TRBV29-1, the J gene TRBJ2-5, with a tentative D call TRBD1 (5 bases). The CDR3 totals 12 residues. Germline CDR1 is SQVTM and CDR2 is ANQGSEA. The ends were cut back, 1 base at V and 4 bases at J, with 7 bases in the middle. Here the CDR3 DNA reads TGCAGCGTTGAAGCCCAGGGAGAGACCCAGTACTTC. Translation: CSVEAQGETQYF. The full variable domain, with the rest looked up from reference TRBV29-1 and TRBJ2-5, is SAVISQKPSRDICQRGTSLTIQCQVDSQVTMMFWYRQQPGQSLTLIATANQGSEATYESGFVIDKFPISRPNLTFSTLTVSNMSPEDSSIYLCSVEAQGETQYFGPGTRLLVL.

This clonotype occurred a few times. This rearrangement joins TRBV9 to TRBJ2-6; 8 nucleotides line up with TRBD1. Germline CDR1 is SGDLS and CDR2 is YYNGEE. The V gene end was trimmed by 2 bases and the J gene end by 3 bases; junction bases not matched to a gene: 10. This CDR3 comprises 18 residues. This CDR3 is CASSVPRTGIFGANVLTF. For the CDR3, the DNA is TGTGCCAGCAGCGTCCCTCGGACAGGGATATTTGGGGCCAACGTCCTGACTTTC.

There are many counts of this clonotype. This rearrangement joins TRBV5-4 to TRBJ2-7; the D gene is possibly TRBD2 (6 bases). CDR3 length equals 12 residues. Trimming removed 3 bases from V and 4 bases from J, with 8 bases in between. Germline V gene data show CDR1 as SGHNT and CDR2 as YYREEE (reference sequence). CDR3 amino acids: CASSSGGYEQYF. DNA for the CDR3: TGTGCCAGCAGCTCCGGGGGATACGAGCAGTACTTC. The variable domain in full, completed from reference TRBV5-4 and TRBJ2-7, reads ETGVTQSPTHLIKTRGQQVTLRCSSQSGHNTVSWYQQALGQGPQFIFQYYREEENGRGNFPPRFSGLQFPNYSSELNVNALELDDSALYLCASSSGGYEQYFGPGTRLTVT.

This clonotype was counted ten times or more. The chain is built from TRBV29-1 and TRBJ2-5, with 7 nucleotides matching TRBD1. Trimming cost V 2 bases and J 1 base; bases outside gene matches: 4. This CDR3 region has 14 residues. The germline V gene has CDR1 SQVTM and CDR2 ANQGSEA. CDR3 region: CSVEPGTAQETQYF. As DNA, the CDR3 is TGCAGCGTTGAACCCGGGACAGCCCAAGAGACCCAGTACTTC.

This clonotype has only a few counts. The chain combines TRBV12-3 or TRBV12-4 with TRBJ2-1, with 8 bases that match TRBD1. The CDR3 has 14 amino acids. V trimming: 8 bases; J trimming: 8 bases; junction bases outside the gene matches: 11. The CDR3 nucleotides are TGTGCCAGCGGGCGACAGGGGCATAAGGATGAGCAGTTCTTC. Its protein product is CASGRQGHKDEQFF.

This clonotype showed up many times. The CDR3 coding sequence is TGTGCCAGCAGCCCGGACGGACAGCGGGGCACTGAAGCTTTCTTT. Protein: CASSPDGQRGTEAFF. The V and J genes are TRBV13 and TRBJ1-1, with TRBD1 as a possible D gene (6 bases). The V gene's germline CDR1 is PRHDT and CDR2 FYEKMQ (reference sequence). The CDR3 consists of 15 residues. Trimming stripped 5 bases from V and 4 bases from J, with 17 bases between.

In its sample, this clonotype was seen many times. The V and J genes are TRBV6-1 and TRBJ2-7; D is unresolved. Germline V gives CDR1 MNHNS, CDR2 SASEGT. Trimming removed 0 bases from V and 4 bases from J, with 7 bases in between. This CDR3 contains 13 residues. The CDR3 DNA follows: TGTGCCAGCAGTGAAGCGTCCGGATACGAGCAGTACTTC. Its translation: CASSEASGYEQYF.

In its sample, this clonotype was seen many times. The chain has TRBV2 and TRBJ2-5; 7 positions match TRBD2. Germline V gives CDR1 SNHLY, CDR2 FYNNEI. CDR3 size: 17 residues. V lost 2 bases, J lost 4 bases, and 13 bases stayed unmatched. The CDR3 DNA follows: TGTGCCAGCAGTGAACGGGGGTTAGCGGGCCCAGGAGAGACCCAGTACTTC. Its protein is CASSERGLAGPGETQYF.

The chain links TRBV11-2 to TRBJ2-7; the D is unclear. The CDR3 runs to 15 residues. V was shortened by 5 bases and J by 0 bases, with 14 bases between the two germline ends. Germline lookup yields CDR1 SGHAT and CDR2 FQNNGV. The CDR3: CASSPSAVNSYEQYF. The CDR3 DNA follows: TGTGCCAGCAGCCCTAGTGCGGTAAACTCCTACGAGCAGTACTTC. Drawing the rest from reference TRBV11-2 and TRBJ2-7, the complete variable domain is EAGVAQSPRYKIIEKRQSVAFWCNPISGHATLYWYQQILGQGPKLLIQFQNNGVVDDSQLPKDRFSAERLKGVDSTLKIQPAKLEDSAVYLCASSPSAVNSYEQYFGPGTRLTVT.

The J gene is TRBJ2-7, the V gene TRBV19; the D gene is possibly TRBD1 (6 bases). Per the germline V gene, CDR1 is LNHDA and CDR2 is SQIVND (reference sequence). CDR3 length equals 16 residues. The V end was cut by 8 bases, the J end by 5 bases, with 25 bases between. CDR3 in DNA: TGTGCCAGTCCCAGTCAATGGGACAAGGGCTGCCACGAGCAGTACTTC. This encodes CASPSQWDKGCHEQYF.

About this clonotype itself: Germline is not matched at one junction end, which may reflect a read error. The V call is TRBV5-1, the J call TRBJ2-7; no reliable D call. Germline lookup yields CDR1 SGHRS and CDR2 YFSETQ. This CDR3 comprises 17 residues. The CDR3 sequence is CASSLERRTVSSYGQYF. The CDR3 region has the DNA TGCGCCAGCAGCTTGGAACGGCGGACGGTGAGCTCCTACGGGCAGTACTTC.

This clonotype was found many times. V and J are TRBV28 and TRBJ2-7; the D gene is possibly TRBD2 (5 bases). CDR3 length equals 14 residues. The germline CDR1 and CDR2 sequences are MDHEN and SYDVKM. V shed 5 bases and J shed 6 bases, with 17 bases lying between them. The CDR3 sequence is CASSTPSSWTEQYF. In nucleotides, the CDR3 is TGTGCCAGCAGTACCCCTAGCAGCTGGACCGAGCAGTACTTC.

In this sample, this clonotype turned up many times. The CDR3 loop is CAWSVGGHSYNEQFF. The CDR3 nucleotides are TGTGCCTGGAGTGTAGGTGGACATTCCTACAATGAGCAGTTCTTC. The chain recombines TRBV30 with TRBJ2-1; D perhaps matches TRBD1 (5 bases). Germline loops: CDR1 GTSNPN, CDR2 SVGIG (reference sequence). The CDR3 length is 15 residues. V shed 0 bases and J shed 1 base, with 10 bases lying between them.

The gene calls are TRBV9 and TRBJ2-2; TRBD1 might be the D (6 bases). The CDR3 is 17 amino acids. The germline CDR1 and CDR2 sequences are SGDLS and YYNGEE. The V end lost 5 bases, the J end lost 4 bases, and 21 bases lay between the germline ends. The CDR3 DNA reads as TGTGCCAGCAGGCACCCGGACAGTCCTACAGGCACCGGGGAGCTGTTTTTT. Translated, it gives CASRHPDSPTGTGELFF.

The J gene is TRBJ2-5, the V gene TRBV27, with unresolved D. V was cut by 5 bases and J by 2 bases, with 12 bases left in between. CDR1 and CDR2 from the germline V gene are MNHEY and SMNVEV (reference sequence). CDR3 length: 14 amino acids. The CDR3 is CASSSLDPQETQYF. Here the CDR3 DNA reads TGTGCCAGCAGTAGCCTGGACCCTCAAGAGACCCAGTACTTC.

For this clonotype: One junction end does not reproduce the germline sequence, and a read error may be involved. This sequence joins TRBV28 and TRBJ2-7; 7 nucleotides match TRBD1. The CDR3 is 14 residues long. The V gene's germline CDR1 is MDHEN and CDR2 SYDVKM. CDR3 DNA sequence: TGTGCCAACAGTCACATACAGGGGCGGTACGAGCAGTACTTC. It specifies CANSHIQGRYEQYF.

As concerns this clonotype: The junction does not match germline at one end; this may be a read error. J is TRBJ2-5 and V is TRBV7-7; 10 positions match TRBD1. CDR3 length equals 16 residues. Germline CDR1 is SSHAT and CDR2 is FNYEAQ (reference sequence). CDR3: CASTPHAGQGFKTQYF. CDR3 sequence (DNA): TGTGCTAGCACCCCCCACGCGGGACAGGGGTTTAAGACCCAGTACTTC.

V gene TRBV5-1 combines with J gene TRBJ2-2, with 14 bases fitting TRBD2. J gave up 4 bases and V 4 bases, and 9 bases lay outside the gene matches. CDR3 length: 18 residues. The germline V gene encodes CDR1 SGHRS and CDR2 YFSETQ. CDR3 sequence reads: CASSGGTSGSHGTGELFF. Written as DNA, the CDR3 is TGCGCCAGCAGCGGAGGGACTAGCGGGAGTCACGGCACCGGGGAGCTGTTTTTT.